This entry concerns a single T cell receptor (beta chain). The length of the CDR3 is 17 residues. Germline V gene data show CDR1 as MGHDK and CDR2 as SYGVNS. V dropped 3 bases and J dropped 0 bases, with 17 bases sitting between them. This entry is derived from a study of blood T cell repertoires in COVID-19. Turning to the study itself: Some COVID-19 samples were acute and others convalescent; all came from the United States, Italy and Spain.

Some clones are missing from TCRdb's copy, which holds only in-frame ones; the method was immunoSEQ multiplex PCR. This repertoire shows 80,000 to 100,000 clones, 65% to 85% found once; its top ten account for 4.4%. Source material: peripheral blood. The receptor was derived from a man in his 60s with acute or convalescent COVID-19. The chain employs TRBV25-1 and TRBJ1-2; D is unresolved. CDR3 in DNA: TGTGCCAGCAGTGACCATCGGCCGGGTACGACTAACTATGGCTACACCTTC. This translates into CASSDHRPGTTNYGYTF.